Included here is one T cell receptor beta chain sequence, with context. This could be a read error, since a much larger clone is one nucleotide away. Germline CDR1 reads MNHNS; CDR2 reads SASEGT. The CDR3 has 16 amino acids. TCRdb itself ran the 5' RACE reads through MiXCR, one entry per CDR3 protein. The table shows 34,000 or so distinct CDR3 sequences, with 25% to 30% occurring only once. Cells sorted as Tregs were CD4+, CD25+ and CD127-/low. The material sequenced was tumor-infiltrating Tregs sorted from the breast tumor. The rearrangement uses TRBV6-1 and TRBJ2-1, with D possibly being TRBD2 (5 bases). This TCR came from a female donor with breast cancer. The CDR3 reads CASSKAWLASYNEQFF. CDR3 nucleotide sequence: TGTGCCAGCAGTAAAGCGTGGCTAGCATCCTACAATGAGCAGTTCTTC.